Here is one TCR beta chain with its context. Generated by immunoSEQ multiplex PCR, the TCRdb table keeps only in-frame clones and is missing some. The top ten hold more than 7% of the sample, which has approximately 100,000 clones, around 88% seen once. The data belong to a study of control samples from healthy donors and cancer patients. Trimming pared 3 bases from V and 9 bases from J, leaving 11 bases between. Germline V lookup: CDR1 MDHEN, CDR2 SYDVKM. The CDR3 spans 12 residues. The chain is built from TRBV28 and TRBJ1-2, with D possibly being TRBD1 (5 bases). The sequencing input was blood. The clonotype originates from a man aged 25-45 years in good health. Here the CDR3 DNA reads TGTGCCAGCAGTTTTGCGGGGCATAGCTACACCTTC. It yields the protein CASSFAGHSYTF.